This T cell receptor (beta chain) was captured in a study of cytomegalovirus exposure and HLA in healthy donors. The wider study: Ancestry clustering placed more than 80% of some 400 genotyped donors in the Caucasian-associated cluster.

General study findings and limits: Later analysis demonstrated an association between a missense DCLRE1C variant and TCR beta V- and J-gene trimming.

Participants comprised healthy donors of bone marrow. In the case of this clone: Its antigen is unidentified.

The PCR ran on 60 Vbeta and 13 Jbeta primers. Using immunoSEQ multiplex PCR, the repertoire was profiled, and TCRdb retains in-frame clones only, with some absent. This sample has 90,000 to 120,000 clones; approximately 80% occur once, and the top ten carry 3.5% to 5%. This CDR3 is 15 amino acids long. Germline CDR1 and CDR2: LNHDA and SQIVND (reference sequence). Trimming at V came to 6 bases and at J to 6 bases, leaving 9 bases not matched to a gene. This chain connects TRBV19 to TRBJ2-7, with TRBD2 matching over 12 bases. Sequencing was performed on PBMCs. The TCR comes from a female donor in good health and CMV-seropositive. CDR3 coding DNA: TGTGCCAGTAGAAAGACTAGCGGGAGCTCGGCCGAGCAGTACTTC. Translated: CASRKTSGSSAEQYF.